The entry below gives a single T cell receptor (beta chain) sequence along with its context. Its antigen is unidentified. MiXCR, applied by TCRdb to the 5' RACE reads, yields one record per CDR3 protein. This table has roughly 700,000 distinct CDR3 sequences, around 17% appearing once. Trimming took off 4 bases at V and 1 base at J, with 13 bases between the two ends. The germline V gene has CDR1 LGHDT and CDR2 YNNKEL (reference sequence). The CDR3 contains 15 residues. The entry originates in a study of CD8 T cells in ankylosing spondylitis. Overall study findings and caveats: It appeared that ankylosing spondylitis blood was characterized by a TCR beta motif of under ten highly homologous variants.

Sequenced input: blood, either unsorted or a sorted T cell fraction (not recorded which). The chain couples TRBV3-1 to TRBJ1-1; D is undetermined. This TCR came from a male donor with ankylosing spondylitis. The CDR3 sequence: CASSRNFDKNTEAFF. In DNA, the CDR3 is TGTGCCAGCAGCCGGAACTTTGACAAGAACACTGAAGCTTTCTTT.